This record concerns one T cell receptor beta chain sequence. The source of the sample is a study of blood T cell repertoires in COVID-19. The CDR3 runs to 15 residues. Germline V CDR1 and CDR2: SEHNR, FQNEAQ (reference sequence). J lost 9 bases, V lost 7 bases, and 10 bases had no gene match. Profiling relied on immunoSEQ multiplex PCR, and the TCRdb table lists in-frame clones only, not all of them. The repertoire holds 150,000 to 200,000 clones, with about four fifths as singletons. The chain carries TRBV7-9 and TRBJ1-6, with 9 bases lining up with TRBD1. Sequenced: peripheral blood. The TCR was taken from a human donor with acute or convalescent COVID-19. The donor label of this sample is uncertain. CDR3 region: CASIGGGQGASPLHF. The CDR3 DNA reads as TGTGCCAGCATCGGGGGGGGACAGGGTGCTTCACCCCTCCACTTT.